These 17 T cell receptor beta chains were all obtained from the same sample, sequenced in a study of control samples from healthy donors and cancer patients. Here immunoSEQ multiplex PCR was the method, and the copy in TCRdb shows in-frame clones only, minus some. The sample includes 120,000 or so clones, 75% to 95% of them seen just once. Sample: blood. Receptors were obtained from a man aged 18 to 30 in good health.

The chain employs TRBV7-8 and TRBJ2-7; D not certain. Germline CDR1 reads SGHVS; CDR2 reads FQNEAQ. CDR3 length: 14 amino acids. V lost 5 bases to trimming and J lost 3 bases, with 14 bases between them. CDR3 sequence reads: CASSDGARDYEQYV. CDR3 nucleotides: TGTGCCAGCAGCGACGGAGCTAGGGACTACGAGCAGTACGTC.

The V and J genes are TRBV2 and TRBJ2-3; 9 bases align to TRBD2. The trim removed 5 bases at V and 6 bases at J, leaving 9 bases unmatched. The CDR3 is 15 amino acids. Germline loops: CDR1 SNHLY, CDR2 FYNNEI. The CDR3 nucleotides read TGTGCCAGCAGTCCATCCGGGACTAGCAAGGATACGCAGTATTTT. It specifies CASSPSGTSKDTQYF.

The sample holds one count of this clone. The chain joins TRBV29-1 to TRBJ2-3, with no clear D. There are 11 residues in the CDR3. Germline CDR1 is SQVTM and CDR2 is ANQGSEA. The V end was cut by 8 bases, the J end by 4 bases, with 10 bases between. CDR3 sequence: CSYIGADTQYF. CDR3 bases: TGCAGCTATATAGGTGCAGATACGCAGTATTTT.

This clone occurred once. CDR3 nucleotides: TGCGCCAGCAGTGAGTCGTTGGGGACAGATACGCAGTATTTT. Amino acids: CASSESLGTDTQYF. This rearrangement joins TRBV10-1 to TRBJ2-3; D not certain. Germline-derived CDR1 and CDR2 are WNHNN and SYGVQD (reference sequence). The CDR3 is made up of 14 amino acids. Between the trimmed V and J ends, which lost 0 bases and 3 bases, there was a span of 7 bases.

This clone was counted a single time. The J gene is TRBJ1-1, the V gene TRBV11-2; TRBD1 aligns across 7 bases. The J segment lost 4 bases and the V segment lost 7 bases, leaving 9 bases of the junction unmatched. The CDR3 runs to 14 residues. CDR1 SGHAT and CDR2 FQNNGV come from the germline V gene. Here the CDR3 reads CASTLRAGGTEAFF. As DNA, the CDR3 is TGTGCCAGCACTCTACGGGCAGGGGGCACTGAAGCTTTCTTT.

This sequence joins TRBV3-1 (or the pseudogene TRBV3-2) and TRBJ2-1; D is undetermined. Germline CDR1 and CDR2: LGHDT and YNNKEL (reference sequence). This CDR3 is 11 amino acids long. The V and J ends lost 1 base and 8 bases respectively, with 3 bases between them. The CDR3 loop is CASSQGYEQFF. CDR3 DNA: TGTGCCAGCAGCCAAGGGTATGAGCAGTTCTTC.

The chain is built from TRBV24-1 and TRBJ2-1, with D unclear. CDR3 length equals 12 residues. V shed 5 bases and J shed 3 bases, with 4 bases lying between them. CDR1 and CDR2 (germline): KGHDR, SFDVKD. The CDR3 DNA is TGTGCCACCAGTGTGGACTACAATGAGCAGTTCTTC. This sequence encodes CATSVDYNEQFF.

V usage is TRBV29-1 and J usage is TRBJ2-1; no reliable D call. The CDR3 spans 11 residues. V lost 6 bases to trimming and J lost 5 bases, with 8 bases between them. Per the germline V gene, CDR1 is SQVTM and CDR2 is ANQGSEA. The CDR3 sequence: CSVGHNNEQFF. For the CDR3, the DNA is TGCAGCGTCGGGCACAACAATGAGCAGTTCTTC.

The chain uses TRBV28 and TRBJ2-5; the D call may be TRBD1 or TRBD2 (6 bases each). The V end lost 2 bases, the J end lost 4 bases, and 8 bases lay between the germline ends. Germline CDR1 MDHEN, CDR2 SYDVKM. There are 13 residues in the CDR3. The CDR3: CASSLGGRETQYF. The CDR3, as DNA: TGTGCCAGCAGTTTAGGGGGGCGAGAGACCCAGTACTTC.

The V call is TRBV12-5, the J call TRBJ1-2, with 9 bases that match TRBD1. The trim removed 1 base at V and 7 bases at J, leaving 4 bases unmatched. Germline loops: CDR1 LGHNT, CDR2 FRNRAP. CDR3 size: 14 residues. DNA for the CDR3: TGTGCTAGTGGTTTGGGCGGACAGGGGCTTGGCTACACCTTC. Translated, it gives CASGLGGQGLGYTF.

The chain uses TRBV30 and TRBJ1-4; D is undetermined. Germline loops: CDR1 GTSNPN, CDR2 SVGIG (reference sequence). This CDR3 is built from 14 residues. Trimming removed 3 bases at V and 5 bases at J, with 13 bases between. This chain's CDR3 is CAWRPSPLNEKLFF. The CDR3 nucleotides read TGTGCCTGGAGGCCATCCCCACTGAATGAAAAACTGTTTTTT.

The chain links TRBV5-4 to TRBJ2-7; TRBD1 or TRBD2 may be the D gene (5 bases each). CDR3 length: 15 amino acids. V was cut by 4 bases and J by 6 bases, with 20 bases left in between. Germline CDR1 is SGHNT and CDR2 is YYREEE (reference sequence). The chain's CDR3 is CASSPRDGASGEQYV. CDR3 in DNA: TGTGCCAGCAGCCCAAGGGACGGGGCTTCGGGCGAGCAGTACGTC.

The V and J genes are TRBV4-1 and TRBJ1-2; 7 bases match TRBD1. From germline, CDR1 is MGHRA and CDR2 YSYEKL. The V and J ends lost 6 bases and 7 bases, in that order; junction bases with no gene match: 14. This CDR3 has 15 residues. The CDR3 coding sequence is TGCGCCAGCAGTCAGGGGAACAGGGGCGGAGGTGGCTACACCTTC. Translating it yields CASSQGNRGGGGYTF.

CDR3 protein: CSVEEGWEDHYGYTF. The CDR3 nucleotides are TGCAGCGTTGAGGAGGGGTGGGAAGATCACTATGGCTACACCTTC. The chain is built from TRBV29-1 and TRBJ1-2; D possibly corresponds to TRBD1 (5 bases). Trimming stripped 3 bases from V and 3 bases from J, with 17 bases between. Germline V gene lookup returns CDR1 SQVTM and CDR2 ANQGSEA. This CDR3 has 15 amino acids.

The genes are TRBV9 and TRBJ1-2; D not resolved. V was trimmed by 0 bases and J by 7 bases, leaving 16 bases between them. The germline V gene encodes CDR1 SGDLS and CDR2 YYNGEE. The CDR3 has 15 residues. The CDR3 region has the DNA TGTGCCAGCAGCGTAGTATCGAACCCGACATCTGGCTACACCTTC. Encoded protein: CASSVVSNPTSGYTF.

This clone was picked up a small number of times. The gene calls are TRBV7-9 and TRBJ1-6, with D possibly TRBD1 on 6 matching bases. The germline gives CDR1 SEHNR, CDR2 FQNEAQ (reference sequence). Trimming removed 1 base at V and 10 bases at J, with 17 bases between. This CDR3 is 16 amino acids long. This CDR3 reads CASSLDPLPTGSPLHF. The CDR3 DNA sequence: TGTGCCAGCAGCTTAGATCCCCTCCCAACAGGGTCACCCCTCCACTTT.

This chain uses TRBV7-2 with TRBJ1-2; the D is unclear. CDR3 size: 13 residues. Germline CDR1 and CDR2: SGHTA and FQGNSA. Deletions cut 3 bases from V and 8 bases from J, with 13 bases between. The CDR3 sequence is CASSFGLLGGYTF. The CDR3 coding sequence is TGTGCCAGCAGCTTTGGACTCCTCGGGGGCTACACCTTC. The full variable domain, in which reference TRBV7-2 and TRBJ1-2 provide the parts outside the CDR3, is GAGVSQSPSNKVTEKGKDVELRCDPISGHTALYWYRQSLGQGLEFLIYFQGNSAPDKSGLPSDRFSAERTGGSVSTLTIQRTQQEDSAVYLCASSFGLLGGYTFGSGTRLTVV.